These T cell receptor beta chains were read from a single sample in a study of early T cells in non-severe SARS-CoV-2 infection. TCRdb re-called the 5' RACE reads with MiXCR, one entry per CDR3 protein. The sample contains 83,000 or so distinct CDR3 sequences, roughly a tenth of which appear only once. Specimen: whole blood, collected at baseline. The receptors here all came from an adult who was a healthcare worker with PCR-confirmed SARS-CoV-2 infection or an uninfected control (not recorded which). Both conserved end residues are part of each CDR3. A D gene is named only where the DNA matches it firmly. A clone size is listed for some rows: how often the clone was seen (once, few, many), or a class if it is expanded.

size | J | V | D | length | CDR3 | DNA
few | TRBJ2-1 | TRBV18 | TRBD2 | 15 | CASSPQGTSANEQFF | TGTGCCAGCTCACCACAAGGGACTAGCGCTAATGAGCAGTTCTTC
many | TRBJ2-1 | TRBV5-1 | NA | 16 | CASSSLDGTSHNEQFF | TGCGCCAGCAGCTCCCTGGACGGGACTTCTCACAATGAGCAGTTCTTC
many | TRBJ1-5 | TRBV7-2 | TRBD1 | 15 | CASSTDRGLNQPQHF | TGTGCCAGCAGCACCGACAGGGGGCTCAATCAGCCCCAGCATTTT
NA | TRBJ2-7 | TRBV9 | NA | 15 | CASSLTDRRVYEQYF | TGTGCCAGCAGCTTAACGGACAGGAGGGTCTACGAGCAGTACTTC
few | TRBJ2-7 | TRBV2 | TRBD2 | 14 | CASMLDSGNYEQYF | TGTGCCAGCATGCTGGATAGCGGGAACTACGAGCAGTACTTC
few | TRBJ1-1 | TRBV20-1 | NA | 12 | CSAGERSTEAFF | TGCAGTGCCGGGGAGAGGTCCACTGAAGCTTTCTTT
NA | TRBJ2-5 | TRBV4-2 | TRBD2 | 14 | CASSPQLAGETQYF | TGTGCCAGCAGCCCCCAACTAGCGGGGGAGACCCAGTACTTC
few | TRBJ2-1 | TRBV6-5 | TRBD1 | 18 | CASMRDRGRRGEIDEQFF | TGTGCCAGCATGCGGGACAGGGGGCGGCGAGGCGAGATCGATGAGCAGTTCTTC
NA | TRBJ2-3 | TRBV2 | TRBD2 | 17 | CASSESSGGRATDTQYF | TGTGCCAGCAGTGAATCTAGCGGCGGGAGGGCCACAGATACGCAGTATTTT
NA | TRBJ2-3 | TRBV20-1 | TRBD2 | 13 | CSAGASGTDTQYF | TGCAGTGCTGGGGCTAGCGGGACGGATACGCAGTATTTT
NA | TRBJ2-1 | TRBV28 | NA | 14 | CASQSTSSYNEQFF | TGTGCCAGCCAATCAACTAGCTCCTACAATGAGCAGTTCTTC
medium-sized | TRBJ2-1 | TRBV6-5 | TRBD2 | 15 | CASSRLAGDYNEQFF | TGTGCCAGCAGCAGACTAGCGGGGGACTACAATGAGCAGTTCTTC
NA | TRBJ1-1 | TRBV3-1 | NA | 14 | CASSQVQGFTEAFF | TGTGCCAGCAGCCAAGTTCAGGGGTTCACTGAAGCTTTCTTT
many | TRBJ2-7 | TRBV19 | NA | 15 | CASSIDLRGPYEQYF | TGTGCCAGTAGTATCGATCTCAGGGGTCCCTACGAGCAGTACTTC
NA | TRBJ2-3 | TRBV7-9 | TRBD2 | 15 | CASSRDSGNTDTQYF | TGTGCCAGCAGCCGGGATAGCGGGAACACAGATACGCAGTATTTT
NA | TRBJ2-3 | TRBV5-1 | NA | 14 | CASSPDRSTDTQYF | TGCGCCAGCAGCCCGGACCGTAGCACAGATACGCAGTATTTT
many | TRBJ1-6 | TRBV28 | NA | 15 | CASSTGSSYNSPLHF | TGTGCCAGCAGTACGGGGAGCTCCTATAATTCACCCCTCCACTTT
few | TRBJ2-7 | TRBV3-1 | TRBD2 | 15 | CASSQEPLRGYEQYF | TGTGCCAGCAGCCAAGAACCATTGCGGGGGTACGAGCAGTACTTC
many | TRBJ2-1 | TRBV27 | TRBD2 | 15 | CASSKGTSGFNEQFF | TGTGCCAGCAGTAAAGGGACTAGTGGATTCAATGAGCAGTTCTTC
many | TRBJ1-6 | TRBV3-1 | NA | 14 | CASSQGAIRSPLHF | TGTGCCAGCAGCCAAGGCGCCATCAGGTCACCCCTCCACTTT
few | TRBJ2-1 | TRBV12-3/TRBV12-4 | NA | 15 | CASNPTGVSYNEQFF | TGTGCCAGCAATCCCACGGGAGTCTCCTACAATGAGCAGTTCTTC
NA | TRBJ2-3 | TRBV12-3/TRBV12-4 | TRBD2 | 19 | CASSFPLFGWEGLTDTQYF | TGTGCCAGCAGTTTTCCCCTCTTCGGGTGGGAGGGCCTCACAGATACGCAGTATTTT
NA | TRBJ2-5 | TRBV7-9 | NA | 15 | CASSLFGGDGETQYF | TGTGCCAGCAGCTTATTTGGCGGAGACGGGGAGACCCAGTACTTC
NA | TRBJ2-4 | TRBV20-1 | NA | 16 | CSASFTSPDYKNIQYF | TGCAGTGCTAGTTTTACTAGCCCAGACTACAAAAACATTCAGTACTTC
few | TRBJ1-5 | TRBV7-2 | NA | 14 | CASSSDTQNQPQHF | TGTGCCAGCAGCTCCGACACACAGAATCAGCCCCAGCATTTT
once | TRBJ2-2 | TRBV2 | NA | 14 | CASSENSVTGELFF | TGTGCCAGCAGTGAGAATTCGGTCACCGGGGAGCTGTTTTTT
NA | TRBJ1-6 | TRBV12-3/TRBV12-4 | NA | 14 | CASSSRGGTAPLHF | TGTGCCAGCAGTTCGCGGGGGGGGACGGCACCCCTCCACTTT
many | TRBJ2-1 | TRBV7-8 | TRBD2 | 16 | CASSSRTSGHYNEQFF | TGTGCCAGCAGCTCCCGGACTAGCGGACATTACAATGAGCAGTTCTTC